This passage covers 22 T cell receptor beta chains from one sample sequenced in a study of PD-L1 blockade in urothelial cancer. Data came from immunoSEQ multiplex PCR; TCRdb stores just in-frame clones and leaves some out. The sample holds fewer than 50,000 clones, 79% seen once. Time point noted: pretreatment peripheral blood. The sample in question was PBMCs, obtained around atezolizumab (anti-PD-L1) treatment. These TCRs come from a man aged 70-80 years with urothelial cancer.

V usage is TRBV5-4 and J usage is TRBJ2-7, with 9 bases fitting TRBD1. Per the germline V gene, CDR1 is SGHNT and CDR2 is YYREEE (reference sequence). The V and J ends lost 4 bases and 0 bases, in that order; junction bases with no gene match: 5. The CDR3 is made up of 15 amino acids. The CDR3 loop is CASSRDRGSSYEQYF. As DNA, the CDR3 is TGTGCCAGCAGCCGAGACAGGGGGAGCTCCTACGAGCAGTACTTC.

V usage is TRBV4-1 and J usage is TRBJ2-1; no clear D gene. The CDR3 runs to 16 residues. The V end was cut by 3 bases, the J end by 1 base, with 13 bases between. CDR1 is MGHRA and CDR2 is YSYEKL in the germline V gene. The CDR3 DNA reads TGCGCCAGCAGCCAGCCCAATCTAGTATCCTACAATGAGCAGTTCTTC. Its translation is CASSQPNLVSYNEQFF.

The chain employs TRBV5-1 and TRBJ1-3, with D hard to call. Looked up from germline, CDR1 is SGHRS and CDR2 is YFSETQ. This CDR3 has 16 amino acids. Trimming took off 2 bases at V and 4 bases at J, with 16 bases between the two ends. The CDR3 protein is CASSLAPGVEGNTIYF. In DNA, the CDR3 is TGCGCCAGCAGCTTAGCCCCCGGGGTAGAAGGAAACACCATATATTTT.

The chain carries TRBV5-4 and TRBJ1-2; weak D call: TRBD1 (5 bases). Germline values: CDR1 SGHNT, CDR2 YYREEE (reference sequence). The CDR3 is 14 amino acids. V was pared by 0 bases and J by 7 bases, with 13 bases between. The CDR3 nucleotides read TGTGCCAGCAGCTTGGGGGGCCCTCAGGTTGGCTACACCTTC. Its translation is CASSLGGPQVGYTF.

The CDR3 sequence: CASSLRGPDTQYF. The CDR3, as DNA: TGTGCCAGCAGCTTGCGGGGTCCAGATACGCAGTATTTT. This chain connects TRBV11-2 to TRBJ2-3; D possibly corresponds to TRBD2 (6 bases). The V end was cut by 3 bases, the J end by 4 bases, with 8 bases between. Germline assignment: CDR1 SGHAT and CDR2 FQNNGV. The CDR3 has 13 residues.

The V gene is TRBV10-3, the J gene TRBJ1-3; D unresolved. There are 14 residues in the CDR3. Per germline, CDR1 ENHRY and CDR2 SYGVKD. Trimming pared 2 bases from V and 3 bases from J, leaving 8 bases between. For the CDR3, the DNA is TGTGCCATCAGTGAGACAGCGGGTGGAAACACCATATATTTT. It translates to CAISETAGGNTIYF.

The V call is TRBV30, the J call TRBJ1-5; the D gene is possibly TRBD1 (5 bases). Germline V gene lookup returns CDR1 GTSNPN and CDR2 SVGIG (reference sequence). This CDR3 region has 14 residues. V lost 1 base to trimming and J lost 1 base, with 8 bases between them. CDR3 in DNA: TGTGCCTGGAGTGGGGGGGTGAGCAATCAGCCCCAGCATTTT. This codes for CAWSGGVSNQPQHF.

The chain employs TRBV5-1 and TRBJ2-7; a weak D match, TRBD2 (6 bases). The CDR3 loop spans 13 amino acids. The V end was cut by 4 bases, the J end by 3 bases, with 11 bases between. Germline lookup yields CDR1 SGHRS and CDR2 YFSETQ. This CDR3 is CASSRTGLYEQYF. The CDR3 region has the DNA TGCGCCAGCAGCCGTACGGGACTCTACGAGCAGTACTTC.

This chain uses TRBV7-3 with TRBJ1-1; D might be TRBD1 (5 bases). CDR1 and CDR2 (germline): SGHTA, FQGTGA. The CDR3 extends over 14 amino acids. V lost 4 bases and J lost 12, with 21 bases in between. CDR3 DNA sequence: TGTGCCAGCAGCTCAGGGAGGCAGGCTGGGGAAACTTTCTTT. Its translation: CASSSGRQAGETFF.

This clone has just one count. The chain has TRBV5-6 and TRBJ2-1, with TRBD1 matching over 11 bases. The V gene's germline CDR1 is SGHDT and CDR2 YYEEEE. There are 16 residues in the CDR3. V shed 4 bases and J 4 bases; nucleotides not matched to a gene: 7. The CDR3 DNA reads as TGTGCCAGCAGCACCTCCGGGACAGGGGGATACAATGAGCAGTTCTTC. Translated: CASSTSGTGGYNEQFF. Together with reference TRBV5-6 and TRBJ2-1, the CDR3 gives the full variable domain: DAGVTQSPTHLIKTRGQQVTLRCSPKSGHDTVSWYQQALGQGPQFIFQYYEEEERQRGNFPDRFSGHQFPNYSSELNVNALLLGDSALYLCASSTSGTGGYNEQFFGPGTRLTVL.

The chain carries TRBV28 and TRBJ2-7, with TRBD1 matching 10 bases. Germline V CDR1 and CDR2: MDHEN, SYDVKM. The J segment lost 3 bases and the V segment lost 6 bases, leaving 5 bases of the junction unmatched. CDR3 length: 14 amino acids. The CDR3 protein is CASRDRDRGYEQYF. In DNA form, the CDR3 reads TGTGCCAGCAGGGATAGGGACAGGGGCTACGAGCAGTACTTC. The whole variable domain, remainder taken from reference TRBV28 and TRBJ2-7, is DVKVTQSSRYLVKRTGEKVFLECVQDMDHENMFWYRQDPGLGLRLIYFSYDVKMKEKGDIPEGYSVSREKKERFSLILESASTNQTSMYLCASRDRDRGYEQYFGPGTRLTVT.

The rearrangement joins TRBV6-5 to TRBJ1-4; D is perhaps TRBD1 (5 bases). This CDR3 has 13 residues. The germline V gene encodes CDR1 MNHEY and CDR2 SVGAGI. Trimming cost V 0 bases and J 8 bases, with 7 bases left between them. DNA of the CDR3: TGTGCCAGCAGTTACTCGGGGGGAGAAAAACTGTTTTTT. Its translation: CASSYSGGEKLFF.

The chain recombines TRBV5-1 with TRBJ2-5, with D perhaps matching TRBD2 (6 bases). V lost 4 bases, J lost 2 bases, and 15 bases lay in between. Germline CDR1 reads SGHRS; CDR2 reads YFSETQ. This CDR3 has 15 residues. The CDR3 sequence: CASSQNPGGQETQYF. CDR3 DNA: TGCGCCAGCAGCCAAAACCCTGGGGGGCAAGAGACCCAGTACTTC.

The J gene is TRBJ2-7, the V gene TRBV27; weak D call: TRBD1 (6 bases). Looked up from germline, CDR1 is MNHEY and CDR2 is SMNVEV (reference sequence). V dropped 2 bases and J dropped 7 bases, with 12 bases sitting between them. This CDR3 comprises 13 residues. The CDR3 here is CASSLKGGREQYF. The CDR3 DNA reads as TGTGCCAGCAGTTTAAAAGGGGGAAGGGAGCAGTACTTC.

This clone rates as medium-sized. This chain joins TRBV7-9 and TRBJ2-7; 10 bases align to TRBD1. The V gene end was trimmed by 4 bases and the J gene end by 1 base; junction bases not matched to a gene: 1. This CDR3 region has 14 residues. Germline-derived CDR1 and CDR2 are SEHNR and FQNEAQ (reference sequence). CDR3: CASSWDRGSYEQYF. The CDR3 region has the DNA TGTGCCAGCAGCTGGGACAGGGGATCCTACGAGCAGTACTTC.

The chain recombines TRBV7-3 with TRBJ2-7, with 7 positions matching TRBD2. Germline CDR1 reads SGHTA; CDR2 reads FQGTGA. This CDR3 has 15 residues. After removal of 3 bases from V and 1 base from J, the junction contained 6 bases not matched to a gene. The CDR3 region is CASSLRSGSSYEQYF. The CDR3 nucleotides are TGTGCCAGCAGCTTGCGTAGCGGGTCATCCTACGAGCAGTACTTC. Together with reference TRBV7-3 and TRBJ2-7, the CDR3 gives the full variable domain: GAGVSQTPSNKVTEKGKYVELRCDPISGHTALYWYRQSLGQGPEFLIYFQGTGAADDSGLPNDRFFAVRPEGSVSTLKIQRTERGDSAVYLCASSLRSGSSYEQYFGPGTRLTVT.

J is TRBJ2-7 and V is TRBV18, with TRBD1 matching 7 bases. This CDR3 contains 14 residues. With V trimmed by 4 bases and J by 1 base, 4 bases remained unmatched. Germline V gene data show CDR1 as KGHSH and CDR2 as LQKENI. The CDR3 nucleotides are TGTGCCAGCTCACGCCGGGACAGTTCCTACGAGCAGTACTTC. Translating it yields CASSRRDSSYEQYF.

The CDR3 loop is CASRPGTERNYGYTF. The CDR3 DNA is TGTGCCAGCAGGCCTGGGACAGAAAGAAACTATGGCTACACCTTC. The rearrangement joins TRBV5-4 to TRBJ1-2; 7 nucleotides align to TRBD1. This CDR3 contains 15 residues. V gave up 5 bases and J gave up 2 bases; unmatched junction bases: 9. Germline CDR1 is SGHNT and CDR2 is YYREEE (reference sequence).

The chain couples TRBV20-1 to TRBJ1-2, with D hard to call. Trimming removed 7 bases at V and 7 bases at J, with 13 bases between. This CDR3 region has 11 residues. CDR1 DFQATT and CDR2 SNEGSKA come from the germline V gene (reference sequence). CDR3: CSGQEFRGYTF. The CDR3 DNA is TGCAGTGGCCAGGAATTCCGTGGCTACACCTTC.

The chain couples TRBV10-1 to TRBJ2-3; D may be TRBD2 (6 bases). V was pared by 0 bases and J by 4 bases, with 8 bases between. This CDR3 spans 14 amino acids. Per the germline V gene, CDR1 is WNHNN and CDR2 is SYGVQD (reference sequence). This CDR3 is CASSESSGADTQYF. The CDR3 nucleotides read TGCGCCAGCAGTGAGTCTTCGGGAGCAGATACGCAGTATTTT.

The rearrangement joins TRBV11-1 to TRBJ2-1, with D unclear. V was trimmed by 7 bases and J by 6 bases, leaving 13 bases between them. Germline V lookup: CDR1 SGHAT, CDR2 FQDESV (reference sequence). The CDR3 has 13 residues. This CDR3 is CASKKTGLNEQFF. The CDR3 DNA follows: TGTGCCAGCAAAAAAACGGGTCTCAATGAGCAGTTCTTC.

The table lists this clone with many counts. The rearrangement joins TRBV30 to TRBJ2-4, with D possibly being TRBD2 (6 bases). CDR3 length: 12 residues. The germline V gene has CDR1 GTSNPN and CDR2 SVGIG (reference sequence). Trimming took off 8 bases at V and 3 bases at J, with 11 bases between the two ends. CDR3 sequence (DNA): TGTGCCGCCGGGACTCGCAAAAACATTCAGTACTTC. Its translation is CAAGTRKNIQYF.